This T cell receptor (beta chain) came from a study of radiotherapy plus CTLA-4 blockade in lung cancer. This clone was detected only a few times. The germline gives CDR1 SGDLS, CDR2 YYNGEE. Trimming took 3 bases from V and 6 from J; bases not matched to a gene: 2. The CDR3 is 12 amino acids. Sequencing was performed with immunoSEQ multiplex PCR; in TCRdb, only in-frame clones are kept and a portion is missing. This sample carries around 70,000 clones, about 72% of them seen once, and the ten largest clones take about a sixth. Sequenced here: peripheral blood, sampled from a patient treated with radiotherapy plus ipilimumab. V usage is TRBV9 and J usage is TRBJ2-7; 8 bases map to TRBD2. The clonotype was recovered from a human donor with non-small cell lung cancer whose response to radiotherapy plus ipilimumab could not be evaluated. Some clones in this sample may be carry-over from other donors' samples. The CDR3 sequence: CASSGSGGEQYF. CDR3 nucleotide sequence: TGTGCCAGCAGCGGGAGCGGGGGCGAGCAGTACTTC.